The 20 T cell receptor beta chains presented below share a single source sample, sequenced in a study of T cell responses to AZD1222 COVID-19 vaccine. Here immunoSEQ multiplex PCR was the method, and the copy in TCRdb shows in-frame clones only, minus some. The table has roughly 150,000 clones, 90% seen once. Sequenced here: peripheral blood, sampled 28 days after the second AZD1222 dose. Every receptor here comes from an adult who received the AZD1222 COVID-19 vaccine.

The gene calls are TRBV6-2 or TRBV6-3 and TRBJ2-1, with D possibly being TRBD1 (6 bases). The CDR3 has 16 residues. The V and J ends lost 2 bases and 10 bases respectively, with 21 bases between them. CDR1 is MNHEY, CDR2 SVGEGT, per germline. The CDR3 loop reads CASSYPGTPPFGEQFF. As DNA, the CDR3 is TGTGCCAGCAGTTACCCCGGGACACCTCCCTTCGGGGAGCAGTTCTTC.

The CDR3 bases are TGTGCCAGCAGCTTCAGGGGATTGCGCACAGATACGCAGTATTTT. This codes for CASSFRGLRTDTQYF. The chain links TRBV11-2 to TRBJ2-3; possibly TRBD1 for D (6 bases). This CDR3 is 15 amino acids long. CDR1 SGHAT and CDR2 FQNNGV come from the germline V gene. V was clipped by 3 bases and J by 1 base, with 11 bases between them.

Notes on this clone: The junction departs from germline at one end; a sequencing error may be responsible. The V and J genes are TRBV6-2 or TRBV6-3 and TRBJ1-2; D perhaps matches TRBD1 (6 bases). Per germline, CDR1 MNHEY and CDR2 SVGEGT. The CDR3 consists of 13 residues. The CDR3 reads CASSYSRGGLSAF. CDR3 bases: TGTGCCAGCAGTTACTCGAGGGGGGGATTATCGGCCTTC.

CDR3 loop: CATSDSGVQPQHF. The CDR3 coding sequence is TGTGCCACCAGTGACAGCGGGGTTCAGCCCCAGCATTTT. V is TRBV24-1 and J is TRBJ1-5; D gene uncertain. The V end was cut by 4 bases, the J end by 6 bases, with 9 bases between. The CDR3 has 13 amino acids. The germline V gene has CDR1 KGHDR and CDR2 SFDVKD.

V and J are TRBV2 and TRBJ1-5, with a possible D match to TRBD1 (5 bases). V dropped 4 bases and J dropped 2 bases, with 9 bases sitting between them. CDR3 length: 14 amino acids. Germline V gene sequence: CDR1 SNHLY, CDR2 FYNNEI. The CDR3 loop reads CASSGGDGNQPQHF. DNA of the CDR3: TGTGCCAGCAGTGGGGGGGATGGCAATCAGCCCCAGCATTTT.

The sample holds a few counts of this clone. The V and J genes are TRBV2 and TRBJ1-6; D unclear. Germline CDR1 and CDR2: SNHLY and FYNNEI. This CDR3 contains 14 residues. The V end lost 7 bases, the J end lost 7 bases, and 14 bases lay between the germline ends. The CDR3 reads CASTLQTVNSPLHF. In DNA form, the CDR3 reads TGTGCCAGCACGCTACAAACCGTGAATTCACCCCTCCACTTT.

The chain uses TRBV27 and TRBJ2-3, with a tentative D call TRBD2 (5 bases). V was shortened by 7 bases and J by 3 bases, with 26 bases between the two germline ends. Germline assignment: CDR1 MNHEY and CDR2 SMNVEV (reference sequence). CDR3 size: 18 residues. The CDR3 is CASNPLLGRRTGTDTQYF. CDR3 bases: TGTGCCAGCAATCCCCTACTAGGCCGCCGGACCGGAACAGATACGCAGTATTTT.

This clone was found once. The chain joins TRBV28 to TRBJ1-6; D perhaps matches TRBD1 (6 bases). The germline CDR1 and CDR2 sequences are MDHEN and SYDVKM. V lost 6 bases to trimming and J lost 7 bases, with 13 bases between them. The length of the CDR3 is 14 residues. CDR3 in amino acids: CASRTDRTNSPLHF. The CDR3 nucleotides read TGTGCCAGCAGGACCGACAGGACGAATTCACCCCTCCACTTT. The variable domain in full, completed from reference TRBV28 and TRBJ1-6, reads DVKVTQSSRYLVKRTGEKVFLECVQDMDHENMFWYRQDPGLGLRLIYFSYDVKMKEKGDIPEGYSVSREKKERFSLILESASTNQTSMYLCASRTDRTNSPLHFGNGTRLTVT.

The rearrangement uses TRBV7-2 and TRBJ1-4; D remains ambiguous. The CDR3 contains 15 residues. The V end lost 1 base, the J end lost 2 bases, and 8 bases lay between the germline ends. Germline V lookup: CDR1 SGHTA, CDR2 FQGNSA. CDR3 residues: CASSLVVGTNEKLFF. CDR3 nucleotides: TGTGCCAGCAGCTTAGTCGTGGGGACTAATGAAAAACTGTTTTTT.

The CDR3 is CASSSSGYEQYF. Written as DNA, the CDR3 is TGTGCCAGCAGCTCGTCTGGCTACGAGCAGTACTTC. This chain joins TRBV11-2 and TRBJ2-7; D is unresolved. V lost 4 bases to trimming and J lost 3 bases, with 7 bases between them. This CDR3 contains 12 residues. Germline V CDR1 and CDR2: SGHAT, FQNNGV.

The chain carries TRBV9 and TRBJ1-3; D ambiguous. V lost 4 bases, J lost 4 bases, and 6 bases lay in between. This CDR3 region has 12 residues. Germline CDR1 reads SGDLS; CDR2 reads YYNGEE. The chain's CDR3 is CASSTYGNTIYF. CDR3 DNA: TGTGCCAGCAGCACATACGGAAACACCATATATTTT.

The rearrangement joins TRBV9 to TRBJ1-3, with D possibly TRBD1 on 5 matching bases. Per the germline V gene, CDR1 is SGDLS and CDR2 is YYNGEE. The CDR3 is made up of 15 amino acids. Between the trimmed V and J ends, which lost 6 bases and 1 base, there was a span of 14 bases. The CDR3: CASNRGVSSGNTIYF. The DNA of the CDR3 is TGTGCCAGCAACCGGGGGGTCTCTTCTGGAAACACCATATATTTT.

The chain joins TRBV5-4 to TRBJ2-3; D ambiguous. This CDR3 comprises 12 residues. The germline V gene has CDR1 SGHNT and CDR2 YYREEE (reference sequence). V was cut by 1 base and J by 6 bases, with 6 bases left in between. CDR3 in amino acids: CASSLPRDTQYF. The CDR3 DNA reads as TGTGCCAGCAGCTTGCCCAGGGATACGCAGTATTTT.

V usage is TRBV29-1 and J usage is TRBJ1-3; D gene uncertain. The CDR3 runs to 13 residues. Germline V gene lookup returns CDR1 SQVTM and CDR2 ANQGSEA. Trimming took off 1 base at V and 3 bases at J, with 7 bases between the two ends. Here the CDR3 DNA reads TGCAGCGTTGAAGGCCTCATTGGAAACACCATATATTTT. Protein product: CSVEGLIGNTIYF.

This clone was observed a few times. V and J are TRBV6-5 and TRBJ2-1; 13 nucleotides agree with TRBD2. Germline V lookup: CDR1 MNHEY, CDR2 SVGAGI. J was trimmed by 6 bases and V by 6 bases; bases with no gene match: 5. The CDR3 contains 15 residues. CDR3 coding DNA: TGTGCCAGCAGCCTGGGACTAGCGGGACCCAATGAGCAGTTCTTC. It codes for CASSLGLAGPNEQFF.

The CDR3 DNA reads as TGTGCCAGCAGCATACGGGAGGACAACTATGGCTACACCTTC. Translated, it gives CASSIREDNYGYTF. The chain recombines TRBV7-9 with TRBJ1-2; unclear D gene. CDR3 length: 14 residues. The V end lost 5 bases, the J end lost 2 bases, and 12 bases lay between the germline ends. Germline values: CDR1 SEHNR, CDR2 FQNEAQ (reference sequence).

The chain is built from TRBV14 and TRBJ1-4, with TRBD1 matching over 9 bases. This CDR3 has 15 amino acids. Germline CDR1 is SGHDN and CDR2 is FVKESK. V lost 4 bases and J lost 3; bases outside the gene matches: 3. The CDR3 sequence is CASSLRTGANEKLFF. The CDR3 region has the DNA TGTGCCAGCAGCCTAAGGACAGGGGCTAATGAAAAACTGTTTTTT.

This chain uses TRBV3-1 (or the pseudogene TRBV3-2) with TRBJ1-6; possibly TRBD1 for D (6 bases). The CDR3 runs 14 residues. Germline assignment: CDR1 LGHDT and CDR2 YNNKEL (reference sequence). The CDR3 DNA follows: TGTCCCCCCAGCCACGGGGGGGGGCCTGGGTCCCTCCACTTT. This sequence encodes CPPSHGGGPGSLHF.

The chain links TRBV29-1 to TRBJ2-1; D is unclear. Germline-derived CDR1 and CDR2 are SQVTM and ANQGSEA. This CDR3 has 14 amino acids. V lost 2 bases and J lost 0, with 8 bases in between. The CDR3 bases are TGCAGCGTTGAAAGTTGGAGCTCCTACAATGAGCAGTTCTTC. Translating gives CSVESWSSYNEQFF.

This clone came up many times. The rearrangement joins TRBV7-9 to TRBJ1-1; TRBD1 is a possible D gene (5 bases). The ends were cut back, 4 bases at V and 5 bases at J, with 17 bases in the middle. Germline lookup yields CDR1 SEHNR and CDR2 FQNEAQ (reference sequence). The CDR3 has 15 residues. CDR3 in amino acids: CASSWLTGIGTEAFF. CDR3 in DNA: TGTGCCAGCAGCTGGCTAACAGGCATAGGGACTGAAGCTTTCTTT. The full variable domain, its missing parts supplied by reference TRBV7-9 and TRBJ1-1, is DTGVSQNPRHKITKRGQNVTFRCDPISEHNRLYWYRQTLGQGPEFLTYFQNEAQLEKSRLLSDRFSAERPKGSFSTLEIQRTEQGDSAMYLCASSWLTGIGTEAFFGQGTRLTVV.